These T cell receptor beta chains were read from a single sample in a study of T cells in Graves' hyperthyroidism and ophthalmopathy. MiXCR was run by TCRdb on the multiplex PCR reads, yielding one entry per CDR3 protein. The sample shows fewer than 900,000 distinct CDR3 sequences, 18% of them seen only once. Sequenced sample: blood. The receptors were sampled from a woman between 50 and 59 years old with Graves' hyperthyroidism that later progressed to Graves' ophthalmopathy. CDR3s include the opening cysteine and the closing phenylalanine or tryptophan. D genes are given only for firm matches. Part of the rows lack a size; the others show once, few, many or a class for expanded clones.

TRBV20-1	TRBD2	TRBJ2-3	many	CSASGAGELTDTQYF	TGCAGTGCTAGTGGAGCGGGGGAGCTAACAGATACGCAGTATTTT
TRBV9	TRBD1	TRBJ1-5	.	CASSPTSDRDQPQHF	TGTGCCAGCAGCCCGACCTCGGACAGGGATCAGCCCCAGCATTTT
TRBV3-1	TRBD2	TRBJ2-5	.	CASSSGPGTSGEETQYF	TGTGCCAGCAGCTCAGGTCCCGGGACTAGCGGGGAAGAGACCCAGTACTTC
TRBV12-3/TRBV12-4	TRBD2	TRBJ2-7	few	CASSRDSGGGPHEQYF	TGTGCCAGCAGCCGAGATAGCGGGGGGGGTCCCCACGAGCAGTACTTC
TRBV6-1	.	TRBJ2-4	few	CASSRRTEGKNIQYF	TGTGCCAGCAGTAGAAGGACAGAAGGCAAAAACATTCAGTACTTC
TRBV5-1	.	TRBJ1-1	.	CASSRKTGEVGTEAFF	TGCGCCAGCAGCCGGAAGACGGGAGAGGTTGGCACTGAAGCTTTCTTT
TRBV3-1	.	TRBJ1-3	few	CASSLRAGGTLTSSGNTIYF	TGTGCCAGCAGCCTGCGGGCGGGGGGGACGCTCACCTCCTCTGGAAACACCATATATTTT
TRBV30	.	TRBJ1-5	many	CAWSRGGNNQPQHF	TGTGCCTGGTCCCGCGGAGGTAACAATCAGCCCCAGCATTTT
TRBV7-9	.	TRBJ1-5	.	CASSLTTGGGTFDQPQHF	TGTGCCAGCAGCTTAACCACTGGAGGAGGGACTTTCGATCAGCCCCAGCATTTT
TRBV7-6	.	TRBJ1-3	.	CASSLALPGRRNTIYF	TGTGCCAGCAGCTTAGCGCTTCCGGGAAGACGGAACACCATATATTTT
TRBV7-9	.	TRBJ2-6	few	CASSLLSYSGANVLTF	TGTGCCAGCAGCTTACTCTCTTACTCTGGGGCCAACGTCCTGACTTTC
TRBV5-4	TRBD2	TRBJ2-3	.	CASSGRGLAGERTDTQYF	TGTGCCAGCAGCGGAAGGGGACTAGCGGGGGAACGCACAGATACGCAGTATTTT
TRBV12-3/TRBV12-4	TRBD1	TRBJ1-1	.	CASSLYRGNGNTEAFF	TGTGCCAGCAGTCTCTACAGGGGAAATGGTAACACTGAAGCTTTCTTT
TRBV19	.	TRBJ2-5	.	CASSMSRGGETQYF	TGTGCCAGTAGTATGTCCAGGGGGGGAGAGACCCAGTACTTC
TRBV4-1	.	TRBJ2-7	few	CASSQDRAGGFYEQYF	TGCGCCAGCAGCCAAGATCGGGCCGGCGGATTCTACGAGCAGTACTTC
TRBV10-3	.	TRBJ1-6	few	CAISGGENNSPLHF	TGTGCCATCAGTGGGGGAGAGAATAATTCACCCCTCCACTTT
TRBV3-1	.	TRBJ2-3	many	CASSQQRDPRRDTQYF	TGTGCCAGCAGCCAACAACGGGACCCACGACGAGATACGCAGTATTTT
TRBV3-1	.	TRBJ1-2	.	CASSQAQAKYGYTF	TGTGCCAGCAGCCAAGCACAGGCGAAATATGGCTACACCTTC
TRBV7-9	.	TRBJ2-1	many	CASSVGYYNEQFF	TGTGCCAGCAGCGTCGGGTACTACAATGAGCAGTTCTTC
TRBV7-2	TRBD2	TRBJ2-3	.	CASSLRTSAVFLSDTQYF	TGTGCCAGCAGCCTTCGGACTAGCGCGGTATTTTTGTCAGATACGCAGTATTTT
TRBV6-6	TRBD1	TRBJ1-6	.	CASSYSGQGSYNSPLHF	TGTGCCAGCAGTTACTCGGGACAGGGCTCCTATAATTCACCCCTCCACTTT
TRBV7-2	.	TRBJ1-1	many	CASRRTVNTEAFF	TGTGCCAGCAGACGGACGGTGAACACTGAAGCTTTCTTT
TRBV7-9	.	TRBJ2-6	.	CASPRRGLEVLTF	TGTGCCAGCCCCCGGAGGGGACTCGAAGTCCTGACTTTC
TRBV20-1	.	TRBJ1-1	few	CSARGRPGRMNTEAFF	TGCAGTGCTAGGGGTCGTCCGGGACGGATGAACACTGAAGCTTTCTTT
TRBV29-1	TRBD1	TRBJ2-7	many	CSVQRTGGYEQYF	TGCAGCGTCCAACGGACAGGGGGCTACGAGCAGTACTTC
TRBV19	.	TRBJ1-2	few	CASSIGSSNYGYTF	TGTGCCAGTAGTATCGGGAGTTCTAACTATGGCTACACCTTC
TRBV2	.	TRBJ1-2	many	CASSPGPELYGYTF	TGTGCCAGCAGCCCGGGCCCCGAGCTTTATGGCTACACCTTC